The clone carrying this T cell receptor (beta chain) was detected many times. The sample is drawn from a study of tumor and adjacent non-tumor tissue in lung cancer. Germline values: CDR1 SGHRS, CDR2 YFSETQ. Trimming stripped 0 bases from V and 8 bases from J, with 6 bases between. CDR3 length: 12 residues. Three rounds of nested PCR, following a modified ARM-PCR protocol, produced the TCRbeta library. TCRdb called the multiplex PCR reads again in MiXCR, with one record for every CDR3 protein. The profile shows approximately 76,000 distinct CDR3 sequences, under 70% of them singletons. The template was RNA from unsorted bulk tissue.

The TCR comes from a woman in her sixties or seventies with non-small cell lung cancer. Specimen: lung tumor tissue. J is TRBJ2-1 and V is TRBV5-1, with D hard to call. The CDR3 spells CASSLVPHEQFF. The CDR3 nucleotides read TGCGCCAGCAGCTTGGTCCCCCATGAGCAGTTCTTC. The full variable domain, in which reference TRBV5-1 and TRBJ2-1 provide the parts outside the CDR3, is KAGVTQTPRYLIKTRGQQVTLSCSPISGHRSVSWYQQTPGQGLQFLFEYFSETQRNKGNFPGRFSGRQFSNSRSEMNVSTLELGDSALYLCASSLVPHEQFFGPGTRLTVL.